This TCR beta chain was profiled in a study of blood T cell repertoires in COVID-19. At the level of the study: PBMCs, B-cell-depleted T cells, or T cells provided the cDNA or gDNA that made up the material.

The CDR3 has 15 residues. Germline CDR1 and CDR2: MNHEY and SVGAGI. The V and J ends lost 2 bases and 4 bases respectively, with 14 bases between them. Original processing methods: Amplification from reference gene primers served as the basis for estimated nucleated cell counts. Using immunoSEQ multiplex PCR, the repertoire was profiled, and TCRdb retains in-frame clones only, with some absent. V and J calls and clone size follow that table, whereas D and trimming were derived from the DNA. The repertoire holds under 300,000 clones, with approximately 90% as singletons. The chain employs TRBV6-5 and TRBJ1-2; a possible D gene is TRBD1 (5 bases). This sequence was found in a woman in her thirties or forties who had recovered from COVID-19. Sample: peripheral blood. For the CDR3, the DNA is TGTGCCAGCAGTTACGTCGGGGGTGGTATCTATGGCTACACCTTC. This codes for CASSYVGGGIYGYTF.